A single TCR beta chain is shown here with its context. At the DNA level, this CDR3 is encoded by other sequences in the same sample as well. Participants, roughly 18 to 100 years old, spanned fewer than 25 US areas. Either two negative PCRs, clearance, or symptom resolution qualified Cohort 3 donors as recovered. This entry belongs to a study of blood T cell repertoires in COVID-19. About the study: Acute and convalescent COVID-19 samples came from the United States, Italy and Spain. Sample material is recorded as cDNA or gDNA derived from T cells, B-cell-depleted T cells, or PBMCs.

V gave up 2 bases and J gave up 4 bases, with 12 bases separating them. Looked up from germline, CDR1 is SGDLS and CDR2 is YYNGEE. This CDR3 is 14 amino acids long. Method: immunoSEQ multiplex PCR; TCRdb's copy keeps in-frame clones and lacks some. The sample lists hundreds of thousands of clones, 80% to 90% seen once, with roughly 1.1% in the top ten. The chain couples TRBV9 to TRBJ2-5, with D perhaps TRBD2 (8 bases). This receptor was identified in a man aged 30 to 39 who had recovered from COVID-19. Input material: PBMCs or T cells enriched from blood (not recorded which). CDR3 amino acids: CASSVGRGRETQYF. In nucleotides, the CDR3 is TGTGCCAGCAGCGTCGGGAGGGGGCGAGAGACCCAGTACTTC. The variable domain in full, with the rest retrieved from reference TRBV9 and TRBJ2-5, is DSGVTQTPKHLITATGQRVTLRCSPRSGDLSVYWYQQSLDQGLQFLIQYYNGEERAKGNILERFSAQQFPDLHSELNLSSLELGDSALYFCASSVGRGRETQYFGPGTRLLVL.